This record looks at one T cell receptor beta chain sequence and its context. The antigen is unknown. The PCR contained 60 Vbeta and 13 Jbeta primers. Clones were sequenced by immunoSEQ multiplex PCR, and TCRdb holds only the in-frame ones, with some missing. The data hold 93,000 or so clones, with roughly 77% observed a single time. CDR3 length: 13 amino acids. Germline CDR1 and CDR2: SQVTM and ANQGSEA. V lost 1 base to trimming and J lost 5 bases; unmatched junction nucleotides: 2. The donors gave bone marrow, and they were healthy. This sample was taken from a study of cytomegalovirus exposure and HLA in healthy donors. Findings and limits, study-wide: A later analysis found common viral pathogens apparently linked to several of the most significant clusters. A link between a missense DCLRE1C variant and TCR beta V- and J-gene trimming emerged from a later analysis. In vitro data verified three CMV-associated chains as specific for CMV antigens.

Sample: PBMCs. The sequence was obtained from a woman younger than 35 in good health and CMV-seropositive. This chain links TRBV29-1 with TRBJ2-3, with 8 bases that match TRBD2. CDR3 residues: CSVEGLAGDTQYF. CDR3 bases: TGCAGCGTTGAAGGTCTAGCGGGAGATACGCAGTATTTT.